This note documents a single T cell receptor beta chain sequence. The entry originates in a study of T-cell memory formation after mild COVID-19. TCRdb fed the 5' RACE reads into MiXCR, producing one record per CDR3 protein. The repertoire holds roughly 190,000 distinct CDR3 sequences, around 18% seen once, with 2.4% in the top ten. CDR1 and CDR2 (germline): MGHRA, YSYEKL. The V segment lost 1 base and the J segment 2 bases; nucleotides outside the gene matches: 16. CDR3 length: 19 amino acids. The chain is built from TRBV4-1 and TRBJ2-5, with TRBD2 identical over 7 bases. This sequence was found in an adult woman who had mild COVID-19 (a few samples of this study predate the infection). Cell type and time point are not known. Sample: PBMCs or a T cell subset sorted from them (not recorded which). This CDR3 is CASSQVFGGLGGVQETQYF. The CDR3 DNA follows: TGCGCCAGCAGCCAAGTCTTCGGTGGCCTGGGGGGGGTACAAGAGACCCAGTACTTC.